The 14 T cell receptor beta chains below were found in one sample sequenced in a study of OX40 agonist ivuxolimab in advanced cancers. Assay: immunoSEQ multiplex PCR; the TCRdb copy retains only in-frame clones and omits some. In the table there are 98,000 or so clones, roughly 90% of which are singletons. The sample in question was CD4+ or CD8+ T cells sorted from blood, obtained in a trial of the OX40 agonist ivuxolimab. The receptors originated from an adult with an advanced solid tumor such as melanoma, head and neck, liver or kidney cancer.

The chain uses TRBV6-5 and TRBJ2-4; D gene ambiguous. Germline loops: CDR1 MNHEY, CDR2 SVGAGI. The CDR3 totals 14 residues. V was trimmed by 5 bases and J by 3 bases, leaving 11 bases between them. CDR3 coding DNA: TGTGCCAGCAGTAAAGGTTTTGGCAAAAACATTCAGTACTTC. This encodes CASSKGFGKNIQYF.

The chain couples TRBV7-9 to TRBJ1-1; 7 bases match TRBD1. Germline V gene sequence: CDR1 SEHNR, CDR2 FQNEAQ (reference sequence). This CDR3 has 14 amino acids. V dropped 7 bases and J dropped 4; count of bases not matched to a gene: 9. The CDR3 loop reads CASNRGGGSTEAFF. DNA of the CDR3: TGTGCCAGCAATAGGGGAGGGGGCTCCACTGAAGCTTTCTTT. Looking up the rest from reference TRBV7-9 and TRBJ1-1 gives the full variable domain: DTGVSQNPRHKITKRGQNVTFRCDPISEHNRLYWYRQTLGQGPEFLTYFQNEAQLEKSRLLSDRFSAERPKGSFSTLEIQRTEQGDSAMYLCASNRGGGSTEAFFGQGTRLTVV.

The J gene is TRBJ1-2, the V gene TRBV2; D gene ambiguous. Trimming pared 3 bases from V and 0 bases from J, leaving 5 bases between. This CDR3 has 13 residues. CDR1 is SNHLY and CDR2 is FYNNEI in the germline V gene. The CDR3: CASSESTNYGYTF. As DNA, the CDR3 is TGTGCCAGCAGTGAGTCGACTAACTATGGCTACACCTTC.

V gene TRBV30 combines with J gene TRBJ2-2, with a weak D call TRBD2 (7 bases). Looked up from germline, CDR1 is GTSNPN and CDR2 is SVGIG (reference sequence). Between the trimmed V and J ends, which lost 7 bases and 5 bases, there was a span of 17 bases. There are 14 residues in the CDR3. The CDR3 DNA follows: TGTGCCTCCAAAGGGGGGGTAGTGACCGGGGAGCTGTTTTTT. Its protein product is CASKGGVVTGELFF.

The chain has TRBV5-4 and TRBJ2-2; TRBD2 is a possible D gene (5 bases). CDR1 and CDR2 (germline): SGHNT, YYREEE (reference sequence). The CDR3 runs 16 residues. Trimming left V 0 bases short and J 4 bases short, with 13 bases between. Written as DNA, the CDR3 is TGTGCCAGCAGCTTGGCCCCCAGCGGTCCCACCGGGGAGCTGTTTTTT. Its protein product is CASSLAPSGPTGELFF. Filled out from reference TRBV5-4 and TRBJ2-2, the complete variable domain reads ETGVTQSPTHLIKTRGQQVTLRCSSQSGHNTVSWYQQALGQGPQFIFQYYREEENGRGNFPPRFSGLQFPNYSSELNVNALELDDSALYLCASSLAPSGPTGELFFGEGSRLTVL.

This chain connects TRBV20-1 to TRBJ2-5; unclear D gene. Trimming cost V 3 bases and J 5 bases, with 7 bases left between them. The CDR3 is made up of 11 amino acids. Germline values: CDR1 DFQATT, CDR2 SNEGSKA (reference sequence). CDR3 sequence: CSARIRETQYF. CDR3 nucleotides: TGCAGTGCTAGGATCCGGGAGACCCAGTACTTC.

The V and J genes are TRBV19 and TRBJ2-2; D possibly matches TRBD1 or TRBD2 (5 bases each). The CDR3 spans 15 residues. Looked up from germline, CDR1 is LNHDA and CDR2 is SQIVND (reference sequence). V lost 10 bases and J 0 bases, leaving 15 bases between the germline ends. CDR3 region: CATTRQIANTGELFF. The CDR3 DNA reads TGTGCCACTACTAGACAGATCGCGAACACCGGGGAGCTGTTTTTT.

This clone was observed a single time. The rearrangement joins TRBV21-1 to TRBJ1-3. TRBV21-1 is a recognized pseudogene. This CDR3 comprises 12 residues. The CDR3 region is CASSKEGNTIYF. CDR3 bases: TGTGCCAGCAGCAAAGAGGGAAACACCATATATTTT.

V is TRBV6-1 and J is TRBJ2-4, with 10 bases aligning to TRBD1. Per the germline V gene, CDR1 is MNHNS and CDR2 is SASEGT. The CDR3 totals 20 residues. Trimming took 4 bases from V and 0 from J; bases not matched to a gene: 15. The DNA of the CDR3 is TGTGCCAGCAGTGGAAATCCGGGACAGGGGTCGACCCTAGCCAAAAACATTCAGTACTTC. Amino acids: CASSGNPGQGSTLAKNIQYF.

This chain links TRBV11-3 with TRBJ2-7; D gene uncertain. CDR1 is SGHNT and CDR2 is YENEEA in the germline V gene. The CDR3 sequence is 14 residues long. The V gene lost 4 bases and the J gene lost 0 bases, with 10 bases spanning the gap. CDR3 sequence: CASSSMGGSYEQYF. The CDR3 region has the DNA TGTGCCAGCAGCTCCATGGGCGGCTCCTACGAGCAGTACTTC.

The chain uses TRBV10-3 and TRBJ2-1, with TRBD2 identical over 12 bases. V lost 6 bases and J lost 3; bases outside the gene matches: 3. Germline values: CDR1 ENHRY, CDR2 SYGVKD. The length of the CDR3 is 15 residues. CDR3 in DNA: TGTGCCATCAGCCAGACTAGCGGGAGCTACAATGAGCAGTTCTTC. Its protein product is CAISQTSGSYNEQFF.

The rearrangement joins TRBV6-4 to TRBJ2-1, with TRBD1 matching 7 bases. Germline V gene sequence: CDR1 MRHNA, CDR2 SNTAGT. The CDR3 totals 14 residues. J was trimmed by 6 bases and V by 3 bases; bases with no gene match: 5. The CDR3 reads CASSEQGLGNEQFF. CDR3 DNA sequence: TGTGCCAGCAGTGAACAGGGGTTGGGCAATGAGCAGTTCTTC.

This clone came up once. This chain links TRBV7-6 with TRBJ1-5; no clear D. CDR1 and CDR2 from the germline V gene are SGHVS and FNYEAQ. This CDR3 is 16 amino acids long. Deletions cut 0 bases from V and 1 base from J, with 10 bases between. CDR3 protein: CASSLASSGSNQPQHF. For the CDR3, the DNA is TGTGCCAGCAGCTTAGCTTCGTCTGGCAGCAATCAGCCCCAGCATTTT.

This clone is a singleton in its sample. V gene TRBV5-1 combines with J gene TRBJ2-5; 12 nucleotides align to TRBD2. The CDR3 has 17 amino acids. Germline V gives CDR1 SGHRS, CDR2 YFSETQ. The V gene end was trimmed by 0 bases and the J gene end by 1 base; junction bases not matched to a gene: 4. CDR3 sequence reads: CASSLGTSGTIQETQYF. For the CDR3, the DNA is TGCGCCAGCAGCTTGGGGACTAGCGGGACTATCCAAGAGACCCAGTACTTC.